Listed below are T cell receptor beta chains from one sample, sequenced in a study of cytomegalovirus exposure and HLA in healthy donors. The data were produced by immunoSEQ multiplex PCR, yet TCRdb's version contains in-frame clones alone and is incomplete. This table holds about 180,000 clones, roughly 84% found once. Sequenced sample: PBMCs. The source is a boy between 2 and 10 years old in good health and CMV-seronegative. CDR3s leave out the opening cysteine and the closing phenylalanine or tryptophan.

TRBV5-1 ASSFRGGGYT
TRBV28 ASREGGTEENGYT
TRBV2 ASTIELAGYNEQF
TRBV27 ASSVLAESSYEQY
TRBV15 ATRTVIGSPLH
TRBV2 ASIRGSSTDTQY
TRBV6-1 ASTEPGVEQF
TRBV5-1 ASSLNLGSGSTDTQY
TRBV19 ASSISSGRAHEQY
TRBV29-1 SASPTGIHEQY
TRBV6-6 ASSIDRGTSYEQY
TRBV19 ASSTQLAGGGNEQF
TRBV5-4 ASSLGGGRLQETQY
TRBV5-1 ASSLGTGYGYT
TRBV7-9 ASSLASGRNEQY
TRBV4-1 ASSQDAAISGNTIY
TRBV7-6 ATHQGVTLRSTGELF
TRBV27 ASSLISLAGGPSYEQY
TRBV27 ASSSGTSGRGQY
TRBV5-1 ASSLTPSGEGTDTQY
TRBV28 ASSQSAGYGYT
TRBV5-1 ASTPGTGQETQY
TRBV19 ASSISRTLLEHSKAF
TRBV28 ASSTSGGYGYT
TRBV6-1 ASSENSMETQY
TRBV18 ASSPVSTFEAF
TRBV7-9 ASSPKETQY
TRBV29-1 SVEHRGGYGYT
TRBV5-1 ASSLGQINEKLF
TRBV19 ASKPRGPGLAGVNEQF
TRBV6-5 ASTSSTDTQY
TRBV19 ASTIAGLGTGSNQPQH
TRBV29-1 SVGGLGGHATEAF
TRBV9 ASSSSGRAGNEQF
TRBV5-1 ASSLAGTRGQETQY
TRBV11-2 ASSRLRGGYT
TRBV4-1 ASSQVPSSYEQY
TRBV11-2 ASSPKRGGHEQF
TRBV11-2 ASSSSRGADSSYEQY
TRBV29-1 SDRRVNTGELF
TRBV19 ASTPTGEAGVYEQY
TRBV4-2 ASSQKFSGTSGRHNEQF
TRBV5-1 ASISGYPTTEAF
TRBV5-1 ASSLGTEGRMGYT
TRBV29-1 SAGDLNTEAF
TRBV2 ASQLLGTGGGDTQY
TRBV2 ASSDPGLPAGDEQF
TRBV7-8 ASSITGESSEQY
TRBV6-6 ASSPPGHSFYEQY
TRBV7-3 ASSPGHFEKLF
TRBV10-2 ASRRGGGNTEAF
TRBV27 ASSLSASRFYEQY
TRBV5-4 ASSLMADRGRGGYT